Following are 10 T cell receptor beta chains from one sample sequenced in a study of beta chain features in type 1 diabetes. The investigators reverse transcribed all of the isolated RNA, so they sequenced expressed TCRB transcripts. The repertoire was sequenced with immunoSEQ multiplex PCR; TCRdb's copy has only in-frame clones and lacks some. Of under 250,000 clones listed, 13% to 15% are singletons. Sequencing was carried out using naive CD4+ T cells from blood. Receptors originate from a woman aged 40 to 50 in good health.

The rearrangement joins TRBV23-1 to TRBJ1-3; no definite D call. TRBV23-1 is marked as an open reading frame, function uncertain. The CDR3 has 17 amino acids. Trimming took 4 bases from V and 2 from J, leaving 18 bases between them. Here the CDR3 DNA reads TGCGCCAGCAGTCGCACCCTACCCCACTCAACTGGAAACACCATATATTTT. It encodes CASSRTLPHSTGNTIYF.

This clone has just a few counts. The chain recombines TRBV19 with TRBJ1-2; D call uncertain. V shed 9 bases and J shed 6 bases, with 17 bases lying between them. In germline, CDR1 is LNHDA, CDR2 SQIVND (reference sequence). This CDR3 comprises 13 residues. The chain's CDR3 is CASDERIGNGYTF. In DNA form, the CDR3 reads TGTGCCAGCGACGAGCGGATTGGGAATGGCTACACCTTC.

The chain has TRBV14 and TRBJ1-1; 11 bases align to TRBD1. The CDR3 loop spans 19 amino acids. CDR1 SGHDN and CDR2 FVKESK come from the germline V gene. V trimming: 3 bases; J trimming: 2 bases; junction bases outside the gene matches: 14. The CDR3: CASSHQPGQGVNFNTEAFF. The CDR3 region has the DNA TGTGCCAGCAGCCACCAACCGGGACAGGGGGTTAATTTCAACACTGAAGCTTTCTTT. Drawing the rest from reference TRBV14 and TRBJ1-1, the complete variable domain is EAGVTQFPSHSVIEKGQTVTLRCDPISGHDNLYWYRRVMGKEIKFLLHFVKESKQDESGMPNNRFLAERTGGTYSTLKVQPAELEDSGVYFCASSHQPGQGVNFNTEAFFGQGTRLTVV.

This clone came up a few times. The gene calls are TRBV2 and TRBJ1-2; unclear D gene. Trimming took 3 bases from V and 11 from J, leaving 13 bases between them. This CDR3 is built from 12 residues. Germline CDR1 is SNHLY and CDR2 is FYNNEI. The CDR3 coding sequence is TGTGCCAGCAGTGAGAGAGGAATTGGTTACACCTTC. Residues: CASSERGIGYTF.

This clone appeared a few times. The gene calls are TRBV2 and TRBJ2-7; D perhaps matches TRBD1 (7 bases). Germline V gene sequence: CDR1 SNHLY, CDR2 FYNNEI. The CDR3 covers 15 residues. Trimming removed 3 bases from V and 2 bases from J, with 14 bases in between. CDR3 bases: TGTGCCAGCAGTGAGGAGGGCGGACAGGCCTACGAGCAGTACTTC. It translates to CASSEEGGQAYEQYF. Combining the CDR3 with reference TRBV2 and TRBJ2-7 gives the whole variable domain EPEVTQTPSHQVTQMGQEVILRCVPISNHLYFYWYRQILGQKVEFLVSFYNNEISEKSEIFDDQFSVERPDGSNFTLKIRSTKLEDSAMYFCASSEEGGQAYEQYFGPGTRLTVT.

The chain has TRBV7-6 and TRBJ2-2, with 8 bases aligning to TRBD2. J was trimmed by 1 base and V by 10 bases; bases with no gene match: 5. Germline V gene data show CDR1 as SGHVS and CDR2 as FNYEAQ. The CDR3 is 14 amino acids. CDR3 region: CATRAGENTGELFF. In DNA form, the CDR3 reads TGTGCCACCCGAGCGGGGGAGAACACCGGGGAGCTGTTTTTT.

The sample holds a few counts of this clone. V is TRBV6-1 and J is TRBJ2-3; D may be TRBD1 (6 bases). V gave up 5 bases and J gave up 0 bases, with 12 bases separating them. CDR1 is MNHNS and CDR2 is SASEGT in the germline V gene. This CDR3 has 15 residues. CDR3 protein: CASSPGTLSTDTQYF. In DNA, the CDR3 is TGTGCCAGCAGTCCCGGGACACTTAGCACAGATACGCAGTATTTT.

V gene TRBV7-9 combines with J gene TRBJ2-5; D is perhaps TRBD2 (7 bases). Germline loops: CDR1 SEHNR, CDR2 FQNEAQ (reference sequence). The CDR3 consists of 13 residues. Trimming took off 10 bases at V and 4 bases at J, with 16 bases between the two ends. CDR3: CATEGGRGETQYF. The CDR3 DNA follows: TGTGCCACGGAGGGGGGGCGCGGAGAGACCCAGTACTTC.

The chain uses TRBV18 and TRBJ1-1, with a weak D call TRBD1 (5 bases). With 6 bases removed from V and 1 base from J, the gap between germline ends came to 12 bases. This CDR3 is built from 14 residues. Germline V gene data show CDR1 as KGHSH and CDR2 as LQKENI. This chain's CDR3 is CASSALGQNTEAFF. In DNA form, the CDR3 reads TGTGCCAGCTCCGCCCTCGGACAGAACACTGAAGCTTTCTTT.

There are a few counts of this clone. This chain joins TRBV9 and TRBJ2-5; TRBD2 agrees at 7 bases. The CDR3 is made up of 14 amino acids. The germline V gene has CDR1 SGDLS and CDR2 YYNGEE. V lost 3 bases, J lost 5 bases, and 7 bases stayed unmatched. CDR3 coding DNA: TGTGCCAGCAGCGCTGGGACTACGAGGGAGACCCAGTACTTC. Amino acid sequence: CASSAGTTRETQYF.